The 11 T cell receptor beta chains in this list originate from one sample, sequenced in a study of blood T cell repertoires in COVID-19. TCRdb's table, derived via immunoSEQ multiplex PCR, lists solely in-frame clones and lacks some. Of under 130,000 clones in the sample, approximately 81% were seen once. Sequencing input: peripheral blood. Receptor source: a man older than 75 with acute or convalescent COVID-19.

This clone was recorded a few times. This chain connects TRBV4-1 to TRBJ1-4; 8 nucleotides align to TRBD1. Germline CDR1 MGHRA, CDR2 YSYEKL. This CDR3 has 12 amino acids. Trimming at V came to 5 bases and at J to 10 bases, leaving 3 bases not matched to a gene. DNA for the CDR3: TGCGCCAGCAGCGCACAGGGGGGAAAACTGTTTTTT. Translation gives CASSAQGGKLFF.

This sequence joins TRBV5-1 and TRBJ1-3; no clear D gene. Trimming left V 0 bases short and J 0 bases short, with 7 bases between. Per germline, CDR1 SGHRS and CDR2 YFSETQ. This CDR3 is 15 amino acids long. The CDR3 DNA follows: TGCGCCAGCAGCTTGGGGGCAGACTCTGGAAACACCATATATTTT. Its translation is CASSLGADSGNTIYF.

This clone was counted a few times. The V and J genes are TRBV7-9 and TRBJ2-2; a possible D gene is TRBD1 (6 bases). V was pared by 4 bases and J by 6 bases, with 15 bases between. Germline V lookup: CDR1 SEHNR, CDR2 FQNEAQ (reference sequence). This CDR3 has 15 amino acids. The CDR3 DNA is TGTGCCAGCAGCTCGGAATACAGGGTGTCCGGGGAGCTGTTTTTT. Translated, it gives CASSSEYRVSGELFF.

This clone was observed a single time. The rearrangement joins TRBV6-6 to TRBJ2-7, with D maybe TRBD2 (5 bases). The CDR3 is made up of 12 amino acids. Deletions cut 7 bases from V and 6 bases from J, with 13 bases between. Germline-derived CDR1 and CDR2 are MNHNY and SVGAGI (reference sequence). The CDR3 protein is CASTTRRGEQYF. In DNA, the CDR3 is TGTGCCAGCACCACACGACGGGGCGAGCAGTACTTC.

This chain connects TRBV4-3 to TRBJ2-3; TRBD2 matches at 10 bases. Germline values: CDR1 LGHNA, CDR2 YSLEER. The CDR3 runs to 17 residues. The V gene end was trimmed by 0 bases and the J gene end by 0 bases; junction bases not matched to a gene: 3. The CDR3 region is CASSQDKLAGSTDTQYF. The CDR3 coding sequence is TGCGCCAGCAGCCAAGATAAACTAGCGGGAAGCACAGATACGCAGTATTTT.

The chain employs TRBV12-5 and TRBJ2-5; D might be TRBD2 (6 bases). In germline, CDR1 is LGHNT, CDR2 FRNRAP. The CDR3 is made up of 14 amino acids. V was trimmed by 0 bases and J by 5 bases, leaving 10 bases between them. The CDR3 nucleotides read TGTGCTAGTGGTTTGGTCGGGGCGGGGGAGACCCAGTACTTC. Translation gives CASGLVGAGETQYF.

V gene TRBV19 combines with J gene TRBJ2-7, with 7 bases that match TRBD1. The V and J ends lost 6 bases and 3 bases, in that order; junction bases with no gene match: 11. The CDR3 runs to 15 residues. Germline CDR1 LNHDA, CDR2 SQIVND (reference sequence). CDR3 DNA sequence: TGTGCCAGTAGAGAACCGGGACAGAGTTTCTACGAGCAGTACTTC. It codes for CASREPGQSFYEQYF.

This chain links TRBV5-1 with TRBJ2-7; 9 bases align to TRBD2. This CDR3 has 14 amino acids. J was trimmed by 2 bases and V by 7 bases; bases with no gene match: 7. Germline assignment: CDR1 SGHRS and CDR2 YFSETQ. In DNA form, the CDR3 reads TGCGCCAGCGGACTTCTAGCGGGACCCTACGAGCAGTACTTC. As protein: CASGLLAGPYEQYF. Combining the CDR3 with reference TRBV5-1 and TRBJ2-7 gives the whole variable domain KAGVTQTPRYLIKTRGQQVTLSCSPISGHRSVSWYQQTPGQGLQFLFEYFSETQRNKGNFPGRFSGRQFSNSRSEMNVSTLELGDSALYLCASGLLAGPYEQYFGPGTRLTVT.

The chain combines TRBV15 with TRBJ2-7, with D possibly being TRBD1 (5 bases). The germline V gene has CDR1 LNHNV and CDR2 YYDKDF (reference sequence). Trimming removed 1 base at V and 4 bases at J, with 8 bases between. The length of the CDR3 is 13 residues. Written as DNA, the CDR3 is TGTGCCACCAGCAGAGGGGGCCTATACGAGCAGTACTTC. Protein sequence: CATSRGGLYEQYF.

V usage is TRBV5-4 and J usage is TRBJ2-1; 8 bases align to TRBD1. The germline gives CDR1 SGHNT, CDR2 YYREEE (reference sequence). With V trimmed by 7 bases and J by 3 bases, 6 bases remained unmatched. There are 14 residues in the CDR3. As DNA, the CDR3 is TGTGCCAGCGCGGCAGGGGGCGTCTACAATGAGCAGTTCTTC. As protein: CASAAGGVYNEQFF.

The J gene is TRBJ2-7, the V gene TRBV5-1; 10 bases match TRBD1. V lost 2 bases to trimming and J lost 2 bases; unmatched junction nucleotides: 1. Germline V gives CDR1 SGHRS, CDR2 YFSETQ. The CDR3 is made up of 14 amino acids. The CDR3 reads CASSFGTGAYEQYF. The CDR3 DNA reads TGCGCCAGCAGCTTCGGGACAGGGGCCTACGAGCAGTACTTC.